Listed below are T cell receptor beta chains from one sample, sequenced in a study of Ad26.COV2.S vaccination and SARS-CoV-2 variants. The protocol was immunoSEQ multiplex PCR, while the TCRdb copy is restricted to in-frame clones and leaves out a portion. The sample yields approximately 460,000 clones, 89% seen once. Sample: peripheral blood, taken in a trial of Ad26.COV2.S vaccine versus placebo. These receptors were taken from a person aged 18 to 59 who received the Ad26.COV2.S COVID-19 vaccine or a placebo. CDR3s leave out the opening cysteine and the closing phenylalanine or tryptophan. Clone size is stated in some rows and not others, as once, few, many or a class when expanded.

v_gene: TRBV27; j_gene: TRBJ1-2; abundance: NA; CDR3aa: ASSKAGTPYGYT
v_gene: TRBV6-5; j_gene: TRBJ2-7; abundance: few; CDR3aa: ASGSGGNYEQY
v_gene: TRBV6-1; j_gene: TRBJ2-7; abundance: NA; CDR3aa: ASSEPGGAYEQY
v_gene: TRBV24-1; j_gene: TRBJ2-5; abundance: NA; CDR3aa: ATSEGARETQY
v_gene: TRBV2; j_gene: TRBJ1-1; abundance: NA; CDR3aa: ASSVRGGDTEAF
v_gene: TRBV5-1; j_gene: TRBJ2-7; abundance: NA; CDR3aa: ASSWREDREGCYEQY
v_gene: TRBV6-5; j_gene: TRBJ2-1; abundance: NA; CDR3aa: ASSTNSGGGIQF
v_gene: TRBV14; j_gene: TRBJ2-1; abundance: NA; CDR3aa: ASSEGGEQF
v_gene: TRBV29-1; j_gene: TRBJ1-1; abundance: NA; CDR3aa: SVGVQVNTEAF
v_gene: TRBV5-1; j_gene: TRBJ1-6; abundance: NA; CDR3aa: ASRPDSSSSYNSPLH